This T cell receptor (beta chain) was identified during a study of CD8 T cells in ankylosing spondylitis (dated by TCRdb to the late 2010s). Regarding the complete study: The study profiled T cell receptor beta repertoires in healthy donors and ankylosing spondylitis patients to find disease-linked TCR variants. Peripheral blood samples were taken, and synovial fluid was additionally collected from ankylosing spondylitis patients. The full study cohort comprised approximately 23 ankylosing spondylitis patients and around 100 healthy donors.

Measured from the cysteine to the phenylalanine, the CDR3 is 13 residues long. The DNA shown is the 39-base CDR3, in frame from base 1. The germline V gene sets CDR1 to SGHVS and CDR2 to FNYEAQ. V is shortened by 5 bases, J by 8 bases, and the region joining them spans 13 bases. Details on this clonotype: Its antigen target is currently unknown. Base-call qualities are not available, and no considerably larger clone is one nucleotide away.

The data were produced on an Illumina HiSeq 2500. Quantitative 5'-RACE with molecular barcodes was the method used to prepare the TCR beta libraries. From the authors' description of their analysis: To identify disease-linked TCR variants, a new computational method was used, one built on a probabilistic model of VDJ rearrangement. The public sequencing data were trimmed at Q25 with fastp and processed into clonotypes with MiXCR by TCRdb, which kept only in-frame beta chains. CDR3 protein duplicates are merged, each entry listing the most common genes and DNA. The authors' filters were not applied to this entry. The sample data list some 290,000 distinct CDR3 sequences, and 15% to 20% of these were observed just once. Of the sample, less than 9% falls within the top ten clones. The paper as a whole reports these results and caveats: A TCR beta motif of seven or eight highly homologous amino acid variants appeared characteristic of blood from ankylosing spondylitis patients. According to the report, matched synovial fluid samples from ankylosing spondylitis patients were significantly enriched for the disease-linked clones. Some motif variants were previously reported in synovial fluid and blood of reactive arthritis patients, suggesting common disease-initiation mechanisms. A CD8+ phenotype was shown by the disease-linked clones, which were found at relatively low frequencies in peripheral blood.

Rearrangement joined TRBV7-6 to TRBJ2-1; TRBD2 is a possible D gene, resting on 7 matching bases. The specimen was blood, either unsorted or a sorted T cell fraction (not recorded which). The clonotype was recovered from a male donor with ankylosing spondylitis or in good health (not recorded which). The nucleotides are TGTGCCAGCAGCAACAGGGAGGGTTATGAGCAGTTCTTC. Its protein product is CASSNREGYEQFF.